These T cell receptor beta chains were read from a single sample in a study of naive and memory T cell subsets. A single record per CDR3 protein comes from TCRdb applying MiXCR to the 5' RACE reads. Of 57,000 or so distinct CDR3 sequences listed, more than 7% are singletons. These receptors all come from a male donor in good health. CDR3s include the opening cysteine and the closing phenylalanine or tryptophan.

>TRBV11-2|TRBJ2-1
CASSLDHLGYNEQFF
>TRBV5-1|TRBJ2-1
CASSLKGTGGNEQFF
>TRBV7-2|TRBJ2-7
CASSLGPGVNYEQYF
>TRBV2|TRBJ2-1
CASSDRDRFNEQFF
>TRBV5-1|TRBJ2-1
CASSPGQSSYNEQFF
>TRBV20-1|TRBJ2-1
CSANTGIHNEQFF
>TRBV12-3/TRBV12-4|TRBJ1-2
CASVGDSYGYTF
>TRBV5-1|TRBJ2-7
CASSLSGGTYEQYF
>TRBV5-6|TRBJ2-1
CASSLAAREQFF
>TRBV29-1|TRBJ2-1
CSVVASNEQFF
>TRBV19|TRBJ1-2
CASGTQGTLNYGYTF
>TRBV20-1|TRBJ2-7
CSARDPDFSYEQYF
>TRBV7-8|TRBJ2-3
CASSQRDYTQYF
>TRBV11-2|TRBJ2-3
CASSLVGFRDTQYF
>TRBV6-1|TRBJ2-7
CASSYREIPYEQYF
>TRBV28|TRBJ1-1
CASSFLTSGTEAFF
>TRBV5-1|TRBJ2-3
CASIQAGGTDTQYF
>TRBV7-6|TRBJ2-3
CASSLGPGIPPSTDTQYF
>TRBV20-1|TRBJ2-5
CSAENARADMAQYF
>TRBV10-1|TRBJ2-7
CASSDGGQPGEQYF
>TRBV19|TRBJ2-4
CASSWAGRAKNIQYF